This T cell receptor beta chain comes out of a study of early T cells in non-severe SARS-CoV-2 infection. Study details: Sequencing targeted bulk RNA from unsorted whole blood, leaving chains unpaired. Study conclusions and caveats: VDJdb matching skewed toward anti-spike CD8 responses, missing private and CD4 specificities.

Trimming shortened V by 6 bases and J by 2 bases, and 10 bases separated the two germline ends. There are 14 residues in the CDR3. Germline CDR1 reads KGHSH; CDR2 reads LQKENI. A word on this clonotype: The target antigen is unknown.

MiXCR, applied by TCRdb to the 5' RACE reads, yields one record per CDR3 protein. The sample has 80,000 to 100,000 distinct CDR3 sequences, roughly 9.6% seen once. The chain joins TRBV18 to TRBJ2-2, with D tentatively TRBD2 (5 bases). The sequencing used whole blood, collected at baseline. This sequence was found in an adult who was a healthcare worker with PCR-confirmed SARS-CoV-2 infection or an uninfected control (not recorded which). The CDR3 coding sequence is TGTGCCAGCTCCGAGCGGAGTAACACCGGGGAGCTGTTTTTT. Encoded protein: CASSERSNTGELFF.